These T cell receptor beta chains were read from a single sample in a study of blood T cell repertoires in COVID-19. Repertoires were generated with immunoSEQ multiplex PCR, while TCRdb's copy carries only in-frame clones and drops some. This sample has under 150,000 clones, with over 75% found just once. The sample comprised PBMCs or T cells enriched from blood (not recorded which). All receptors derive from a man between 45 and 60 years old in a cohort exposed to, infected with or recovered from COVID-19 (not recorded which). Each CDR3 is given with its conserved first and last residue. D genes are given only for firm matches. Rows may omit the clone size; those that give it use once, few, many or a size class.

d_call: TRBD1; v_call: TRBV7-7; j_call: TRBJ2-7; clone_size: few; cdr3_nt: TGTGCCAGCAGCTTAGCCCCGGGACAGGGCTACGAGCAGTACTTC; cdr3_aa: CASSLAPGQGYEQYF
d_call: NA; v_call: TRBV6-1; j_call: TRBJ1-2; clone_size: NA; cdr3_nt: TGTGCCAGCAGTGAAGAGTTTAGCGGCTACACCTTC; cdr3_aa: CASSEEFSGYTF
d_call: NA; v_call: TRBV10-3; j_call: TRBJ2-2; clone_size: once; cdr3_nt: TGTGCCATCAGACCTGCGGGGCGAACCGGGGAGCTGTTTTTT; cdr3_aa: CAIRPAGRTGELFF
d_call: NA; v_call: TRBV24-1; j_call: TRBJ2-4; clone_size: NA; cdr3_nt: TGTGCCACCAGTCGGCAGGGCGAAAACATTCAGTACTTC; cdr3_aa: CATSRQGENIQYF
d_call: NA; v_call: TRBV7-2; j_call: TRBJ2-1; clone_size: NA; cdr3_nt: TGTGCCAGCAGCACCGACAGCCGGCCCTACAATGAGCAGTTCTTC; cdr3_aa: CASSTDSRPYNEQFF
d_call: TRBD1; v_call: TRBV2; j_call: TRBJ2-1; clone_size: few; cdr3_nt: TGTGCCAGCAGTGAAGACAGGGGGGAGCAGTTCTTC; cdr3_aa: CASSEDRGEQFF
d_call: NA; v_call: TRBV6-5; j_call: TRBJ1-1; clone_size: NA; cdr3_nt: TGTGCCAGCCAGAAGAACACTGAAGCTTTCTTT; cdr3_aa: CASQKNTEAFF
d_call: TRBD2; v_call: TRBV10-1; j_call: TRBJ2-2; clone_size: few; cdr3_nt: TGCGCCAGCAGTGAGGCGGGGGGTAACACCGGGGAGCTGTTTTTT; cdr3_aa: CASSEAGGNTGELFF
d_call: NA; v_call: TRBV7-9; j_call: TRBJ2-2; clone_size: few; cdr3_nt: TGTGCCAGCAGCTTATTGCCTAGCTGGGAGAACACCGGGGAGCTGTTTTTT; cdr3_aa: CASSLLPSWENTGELFF
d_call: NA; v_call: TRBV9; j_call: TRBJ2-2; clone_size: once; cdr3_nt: TGTGCCAGCAGCTTTACGGTCGGGGAGCTGTTTTTT; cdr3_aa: CASSFTVGELFF
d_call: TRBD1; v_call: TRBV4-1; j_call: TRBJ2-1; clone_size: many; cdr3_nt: TGCGCCAGCAGCCAGTCGGGACAGGGATTAGGGGAGCAGTTCTTC; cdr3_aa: CASSQSGQGLGEQFF
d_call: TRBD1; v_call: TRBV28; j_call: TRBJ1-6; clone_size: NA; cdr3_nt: TGTGCCAGCAGTTTATTGGGACAGGGGAGTTCACCCCTCCACTTT; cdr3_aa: CASSLLGQGSSPLHF
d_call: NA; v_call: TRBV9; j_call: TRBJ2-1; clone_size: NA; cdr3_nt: TGTGCCAGCAGCCTCGAGTATGAGCAGTTCTTC; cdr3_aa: CASSLEYEQFF
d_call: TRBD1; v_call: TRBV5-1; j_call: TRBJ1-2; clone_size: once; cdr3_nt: TGCGCCAGCAGCTTGCGCGGGACAGCTAACTATGGCTACACCTTC; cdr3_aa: CASSLRGTANYGYTF
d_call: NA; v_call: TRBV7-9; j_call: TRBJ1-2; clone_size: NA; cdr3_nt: TGTGCCAGCAGCCATGGACAGAACTATGGCTACACCTTC; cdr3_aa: CASSHGQNYGYTF
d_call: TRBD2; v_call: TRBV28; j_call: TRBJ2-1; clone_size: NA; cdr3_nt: TGTGCCAGCAGGTCCGGGACTAGCCCTCCCTCGGGTGAGCAGTTCTTC; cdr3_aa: CASRSGTSPPSGEQFF
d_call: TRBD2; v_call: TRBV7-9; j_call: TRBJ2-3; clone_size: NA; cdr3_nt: TGTGCCAGCAGCTTCTTAGCGGGGGGGCGAGATACGCAGTATTTT; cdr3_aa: CASSFLAGGRDTQYF
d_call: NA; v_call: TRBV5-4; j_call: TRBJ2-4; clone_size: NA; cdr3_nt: TGTGCCAGCAGGGGGGCCCGGTGGTACTTC; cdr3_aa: CASRGARWYF
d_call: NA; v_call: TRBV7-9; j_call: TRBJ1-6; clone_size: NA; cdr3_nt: TGTGCCCCCAGTTACTCACCCCTCCACTTT; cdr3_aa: CAPSYSPLHF
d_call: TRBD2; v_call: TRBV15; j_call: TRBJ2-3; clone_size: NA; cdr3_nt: TGTGCCACCAGCAGAGAGGCGGGGGACACAGATACGCAGTATTTT; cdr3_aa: CATSREAGDTDTQYF
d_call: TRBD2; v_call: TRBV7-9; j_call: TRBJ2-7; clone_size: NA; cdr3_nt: TGTGCCAGCAGCTCCCCGGGACTAGTAAACGAGCAGTACTTC; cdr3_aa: CASSSPGLVNEQYF